The text below deals with one T cell receptor beta chain. V was trimmed by 10 bases and J by 1 base, leaving 15 bases between them. The CDR3 length is 14 residues. In germline, CDR1 is SEHNR, CDR2 FQNEAQ (reference sequence). Method: immunoSEQ multiplex PCR; TCRdb's copy keeps in-frame clones and lacks some. The sample shows 100,000 to 150,000 clones, 80% to 95% of them seen only once. The source of the sample is a study of blood T cell repertoires in COVID-19. Study information: T cells, B-cell-depleted T cells, or PBMCs supplied cDNA or gDNA.

The chain is built from TRBV7-9 and TRBJ2-3; D perhaps matches TRBD1 (5 bases). The sequenced sample was peripheral blood. The sequence was collected from a man aged 45-60 years with COVID-19, enrolled during active disease. The CDR3 is CATLSAGRTDTQYF. For the CDR3, the DNA is TGTGCCACCCTATCGGCAGGGCGCACAGATACGCAGTATTTT.